Listed below are T cell receptor beta chains from one sample, sequenced in a study of control samples from healthy donors and cancer patients. TCRdb keeps only in-frame clones here, not all; method: immunoSEQ multiplex PCR. In the table there are 120,000 to 150,000 clones, around 90% of which are singletons. The source material was blood. Receptors originate from a man in his late teens or twenties in good health. Both conserved end residues are part of each CDR3. The D gene is left open where the match is weak. The size entry is marked missing in some rows and otherwise reads once, few, many or a size class.

d_call	v_call	j_call	clone_size	cdr3_nt	cdr3_aa
TRBD2	TRBV19	TRBJ2-3	.	TGTGCCAGTAGGGGACTAGCGGGGTCGGGCACAGATACGCAGTATTTT	CASRGLAGSGTDTQYF
.	TRBV10-3	TRBJ1-2	.	TGTGCCATCAGTGAGTCCCAGGGGAACTATGGCTACACCTTC	CAISESQGNYGYTF
.	TRBV7-6	TRBJ1-6	once	TGTGCCAGCAGCTTAGAGGCGGCAGGCAATTCACCCCTCCACTTT	CASSLEAAGNSPLHF
.	TRBV2	TRBJ1-5	once	TGTGCCAGCAGTGAGACAAGGAATCAGCCCCAGCATTTT	CASSETRNQPQHF
TRBD2	TRBV3-1/TRBV3-2	TRBJ2-7	few	TGTGCCAGCAGCCTAAATAGGGGAGGGTACGAGCAGTACTTC	CASSLNRGGYEQYF
TRBD2	TRBV18	TRBJ2-1	.	TGTGCCACCTCGGCTAGCGGGGATTACAATGAGCAGTTCTTC	CATSASGDYNEQFF
.	TRBV21-1	TRBJ2-5	.	TGTGCCAGCAGCGACGACAGGGTGGTGGGAAAGACCCAGTACTTC	CASSDDRVVGKTQYF
.	TRBV19	TRBJ1-1	.	TGTGCCAGTAGTATCGATCGGGGCAGGGACACTGAAGCTTTCTTT	CASSIDRGRDTEAFF
.	TRBV5-5	TRBJ2-3	.	TGTGCCAGCAGCCCGAGGGGGGACGCAGATACGCAGTATTTT	CASSPRGDADTQYF
.	TRBV11-2	TRBJ1-6	.	TGTGCCAGCAGCTTACGAAGCAGCCTTGCCTTATATAATTCACCCCTCCACTTT	CASSLRSSLALYNSPLHF
.	TRBV14	TRBJ2-5	.	TGTGCCAGCAGCCACGACTTCGGGGGGCCGGAGACCCAGTACTTC	CASSHDFGGPETQYF